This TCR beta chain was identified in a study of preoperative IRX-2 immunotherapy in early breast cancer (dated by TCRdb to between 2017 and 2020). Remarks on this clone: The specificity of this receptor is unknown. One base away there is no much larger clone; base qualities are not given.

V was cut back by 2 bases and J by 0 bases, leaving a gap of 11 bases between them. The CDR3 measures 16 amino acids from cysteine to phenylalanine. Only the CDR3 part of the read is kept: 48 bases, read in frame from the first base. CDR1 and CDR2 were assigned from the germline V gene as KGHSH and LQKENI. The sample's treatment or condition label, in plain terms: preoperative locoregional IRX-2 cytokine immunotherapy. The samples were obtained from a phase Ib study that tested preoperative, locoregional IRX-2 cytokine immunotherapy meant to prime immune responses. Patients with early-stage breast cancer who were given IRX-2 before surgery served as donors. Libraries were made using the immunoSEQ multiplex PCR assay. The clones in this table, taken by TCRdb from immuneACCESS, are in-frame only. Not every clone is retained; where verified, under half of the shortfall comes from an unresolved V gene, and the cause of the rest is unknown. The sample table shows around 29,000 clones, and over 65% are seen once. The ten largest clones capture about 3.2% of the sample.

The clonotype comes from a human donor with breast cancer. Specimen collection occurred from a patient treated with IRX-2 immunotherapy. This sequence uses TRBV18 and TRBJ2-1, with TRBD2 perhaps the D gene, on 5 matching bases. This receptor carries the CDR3 CASSPIVGSSYNEQFF. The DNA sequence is TGTGCCAGCTCACCAATAGTTGGGAGCTCCTACAATGAGCAGTTCTTC.